This TCR beta chain was retrieved from a study of blood T cell repertoires in COVID-19. Study context: From the United States, Italy and Spain came samples of acute and convalescent COVID-19. From T cells, B-cell-depleted T cells, or PBMCs came the material, which was cDNA or gDNA.

This CDR3 has 15 amino acids. The ends were cut back, 4 bases at V and 5 bases at J, with 17 bases in the middle. Germline CDR1 and CDR2: SGHTA and FQGNSA. Per the authors' pipeline: Reference gene primer amplification gave estimated nucleated cell counts. Assay used: immunoSEQ multiplex PCR; TCRdb lists only in-frame clones, some missing. V and J calls and clone size are as listed in that table; D and trimming were resolved from the DNA. The table has tens of thousands of clones, roughly nine tenths seen once; the top ten hold around 5%. J is TRBJ1-2 and V is TRBV7-2; no definite D call. Specimen: peripheral blood. This sequence originates from a man in his 60s with active COVID-19. Here the CDR3 reads CASSSGGVTGYGYTF. In DNA, the CDR3 is TGTGCCAGCAGCTCGGGCGGGGTAACCGGGTATGGCTACACCTTC.